This T cell receptor beta chain was observed in a study of cytomegalovirus exposure and HLA in healthy donors. Whole-study context: Earlier, approximately 110 million unique TCR beta sequences were recovered from about 170 million T cells by an analysis. Findings of the study overall: The number of N-insertions in an Asian-associated ancestry cluster was reportedly below the approximately 700-donor mean in a later analysis. Across donors, sequencing depth was assumed by presence/absence analyses to be roughly uniform.

13 Jbeta primers and 60 Vbeta primers were used for the PCR. Assay: immunoSEQ multiplex PCR; the TCRdb copy retains only in-frame clones and omits some. Altogether roughly 110,000 clones are present, 75% to 85% being singletons, with the ten largest covering about 3%. As for this clone: What it recognizes is unknown.

From germline, CDR1 is SGHVS and CDR2 FQNEAQ. The CDR3 has 13 amino acids. Trimming cost V 3 bases and J 3 bases, with 6 bases left between them. The clonotype originates from a woman aged 18-29 years in good health and CMV-seropositive. Source material: PBMCs. The chain has TRBV7-8 and TRBJ1-5, with D perhaps TRBD1 (5 bases). The CDR3 here is CASSLDNNQPQHF. For the CDR3, the DNA is TGTGCCAGCAGCTTGGACAACAATCAGCCCCAGCATTTT.